What follows is one T cell receptor beta chain and its context. The same CDR3 is also encoded by other DNA sequences in this sample. This record comes from a study of shared clonotypes between healthy human individuals. The run depth of the assay was deep. Clones were sequenced by immunoSEQ multiplex PCR, and TCRdb holds only the in-frame ones, with some missing. The profile covers 450,000 to 700,000 clones, with nearly 97% appearing a single time and 0.11% taken by the ten largest. V lost 2 bases, J lost 0 bases, and 1 base stayed unmatched. CDR1 is SEHNR, CDR2 FQNEAQ, per germline (reference sequence). The CDR3 has 15 residues. Naive CD8 cells, CD45RO-negative and positively selected for CCR7, excluded terminally differentiated effector memory CD45RA+ cells.

The TCR sequence derives from a woman in her twenties or thirties in good health. The V and J genes are TRBV7-9 and TRBJ2-1; the match to TRBD2 covers 7 bases. The sample comprised naive CD8+ T cells sorted from blood. This chain's CDR3 is CASSLTGGSYNEQFF. In DNA, the CDR3 is TGTGCCAGCAGCTTAACGGGAGGCTCCTACAATGAGCAGTTCTTC.